This entry lists 29 T cell receptor beta chains sequenced from one sample in a study of cytomegalovirus exposure and HLA in healthy donors. PCR amplification relied on 60 Vbeta primers (plus 13 Jbeta primers). Sequenced by immunoSEQ multiplex PCR; TCRdb stores in-frame clones only, minus some. The sample records around 120,000 clones, less than 80% being singletons. Sample: PBMCs. These receptors were taken from a woman in her 50s in good health and CMV-seropositive.

This clone appeared a few times. The chain carries TRBV28 and TRBJ2-7; D may be TRBD2 (6 bases). The CDR3 is 12 residues long. Trimming took off 6 bases at V and 6 bases at J, with 12 bases between the two ends. Germline V CDR1 and CDR2: MDHEN, SYDVKM. This CDR3 is CASSGGISEQYF. For the CDR3, the DNA is TGTGCCAGCAGCGGCGGGATCAGCGAGCAGTACTTC.

This chain joins TRBV11-2 and TRBJ2-5; 9 positions match TRBD2. Trimming took 0 bases from V and 7 from J; bases not matched to a gene: 3. Per germline, CDR1 SGHAT and CDR2 FQNNGV. The length of the CDR3 is 14 residues. The CDR3 reads CASSLEISGGTQYF. The CDR3 region has the DNA TGTGCCAGCAGCTTAGAGATTAGCGGGGGGACCCAGTACTTC.

V gene TRBV19 combines with J gene TRBJ1-2, with D possibly being TRBD1 (6 bases). The CDR3 extends over 15 amino acids. Looked up from germline, CDR1 is LNHDA and CDR2 is SQIVND (reference sequence). V was pared by 3 bases and J by 4 bases, with 15 bases between. DNA for the CDR3: TGTGCCAGTAGTATGACGGGACATGAAGTCTATGGCTACACCTTC. It translates to CASSMTGHEVYGYTF.

The V gene is TRBV7-8, the J gene TRBJ2-7, with D tentatively TRBD2 (5 bases). The CDR3 has 15 amino acids. Between the trimmed V and J ends, which lost 5 bases and 6 bases, there was a span of 20 bases. Germline V gene sequence: CDR1 SGHVS, CDR2 FQNEAQ. As DNA, the CDR3 is TGTGCCAGCAGCCCTGGAAGTCCGGGGAAGGCCGAGCAGTACTTC. Translation: CASSPGSPGKAEQYF.

The gene calls are TRBV7-9 and TRBJ1-2, with TRBD1 identical over 7 bases. Per the germline V gene, CDR1 is SEHNR and CDR2 is FQNEAQ (reference sequence). The CDR3 spans 16 residues. The J segment lost 0 bases and the V segment lost 0 bases, leaving 4 bases of the junction unmatched. The CDR3 spells CASSLAGGRSNYGYTF. The DNA of the CDR3 is TGTGCCAGCAGCTTAGCAGGGGGCCGCTCTAACTATGGCTACACCTTC.

The rearrangement links TRBV27 to TRBJ2-1; 8 bases fit TRBD1. Looked up from germline, CDR1 is MNHEY and CDR2 is SMNVEV (reference sequence). The V and J ends lost 6 bases and 9 bases, in that order; junction bases with no gene match: 7. This CDR3 spans 13 amino acids. CDR3 loop: CASRMQGAGEQFF. The DNA for the CDR3 is TGTGCCAGCAGAATGCAGGGGGCGGGTGAGCAGTTCTTC.

This chain joins TRBV5-8 and TRBJ1-6; TRBD1 might be the D (5 bases). V gave up 0 bases and J gave up 17 bases, with 15 bases separating them. CDR3 length: 13 residues. Per germline, CDR1 SGHTS and CDR2 YDEGEE. The CDR3 loop reads CASSLANGGMVHF. The DNA for the CDR3 is TGTGCCAGCAGCTTGGCCAACGGGGGTATGGTCCACTTT. Complete variable domain (other parts from reference TRBV5-8 and TRBJ1-6): EAGVTQSPTHLIKTRGQQATLRCSPISGHTSVYWYQQALGLGLQFLLWYDEGEERNRGNFPPRFSGRQFPNYSSELNVNALELEDSALYLCASSLANGGMVHFGNGTRLTVT.

V usage is TRBV28 and J usage is TRBJ2-1, with 8 bases matching TRBD1. CDR3 size: 14 residues. Per the germline V gene, CDR1 is MDHEN and CDR2 is SYDVKM. Losses at the gene ends were 6 bases for V and 7 bases for J; bases not matched to a gene: 8. In DNA, the CDR3 is TGTGCCAGCAGGCAAGGACAGGGAGCGAATGAGCAGTTCTTC. This gives the protein CASRQGQGANEQFF.

The chain couples TRBV21-1 to TRBJ2-1; TRBD1 is the table's D call, not checked against the DNA. TRBV21-1 is deemed a pseudogene. The CDR3 extends over 15 amino acids. CDR3 nucleotide sequence: TGTGCCAGCAGCAAATTTGGGTACAGGGACAATGAGCAGTTCTTC. The encoded protein is CASSKFGYRDNEQFF.

The chain recombines TRBV19 with TRBJ1-5; 10 nucleotides agree with TRBD1. There are 15 residues in the CDR3. The V gene's germline CDR1 is LNHDA and CDR2 SQIVND (reference sequence). The V gene end was trimmed by 7 bases and the J gene end by 7 bases; junction bases not matched to a gene: 10. DNA for the CDR3: TGTGCCAGTATGACAGGGGGCTCTTCCAGGCAGCCCCAGCATTTT. It encodes CASMTGGSSRQPQHF.

The chain couples TRBV15 to TRBJ2-5; 8 nucleotides align to TRBD1. The germline V gene has CDR1 LNHNV and CDR2 YYDKDF (reference sequence). There are 15 residues in the CDR3. The V gene end was trimmed by 2 bases and the J gene end by 2 bases; junction bases not matched to a gene: 4. The CDR3 region has the DNA TGTGCCACCAGCAGAACGGGACAGGCTCAAGAGACCCAGTACTTC. Amino acids: CATSRTGQAQETQYF.

V usage is TRBV5-1 and J usage is TRBJ2-7, with 11 bases that match TRBD2. V shed 1 base and J 2 bases; nucleotides not matched to a gene: 5. Germline V CDR1 and CDR2: SGHRS, YFSETQ. There are 16 residues in the CDR3. The CDR3 DNA reads TGCGCCAGCAGCTTGTCCGAGACTAGCGGGGCCTACGAGCAGTACTTC. It is translated as CASSLSETSGAYEQYF.

V gene TRBV4-1 combines with J gene TRBJ2-1; TRBD2 matches at 8 bases. Germline V gene data show CDR1 as MGHRA and CDR2 as YSYEKL. The CDR3 is made up of 14 amino acids. The V and J ends lost 5 bases and 9 bases, in that order; junction bases with no gene match: 9. CDR3 loop: CASSFGTSIGEQFF. CDR3 DNA: TGCGCCAGCAGCTTCGGGACTAGTATCGGTGAGCAGTTCTTC.

This clone was detected a few times. The chain joins TRBV7-2 to TRBJ2-3; 10 nucleotides line up with TRBD2. CDR3 size: 14 residues. Germline CDR1 reads SGHTA; CDR2 reads FQGNSA. Trimming removed 5 bases from V and 8 bases from J; junction bases left unmatched: 7. In DNA form, the CDR3 reads TGTGCCAGCAGCCCAGCGGGGGGGGCGGGTACGCAGTATTTT. Residues: CASSPAGGAGTQYF.

This clone was recorded a few times. The chain joins TRBV10-1 to TRBJ2-5, with 9 nucleotides matching TRBD1. Germline trimming cut 3 bases from V and 10 bases from J; bases unmatched to any gene: 12. This CDR3 has 15 amino acids. Germline V lookup: CDR1 WNHNN, CDR2 SYGVQD (reference sequence). In DNA, the CDR3 is TGCGCCAGCAGTGATAATCTTGGGGACAGGGTGGGCCAGTACTTC. Translation: CASSDNLGDRVGQYF.

This clone showed up just a few times. V is TRBV4-2 and J is TRBJ1-1, with D possibly TRBD1 on 6 matching bases. CDR1 is LGHNA and CDR2 is YNFKEQ in the germline V gene. V was pared by 4 bases and J by 3 bases, with 12 bases between. The CDR3 has 14 residues. CDR3: CASSREGGDTEAFF. DNA of the CDR3: TGTGCCAGCAGCCGTGAGGGGGGGGACACTGAAGCTTTCTTT.

The chain has TRBV19 and TRBJ1-2; 7 positions match TRBD1. Germline CDR1 and CDR2: LNHDA and SQIVND (reference sequence). V was clipped by 4 bases and J by 0 bases; unmatched bases: 2. This CDR3 region has 14 residues. CDR3 sequence (DNA): TGTGCCAGTAGTACGACAGGGACTAACTATGGCTACACCTTC. This codes for CASSTTGTNYGYTF.

V usage is TRBV5-1 and J usage is TRBJ2-1; 9 bases agree with TRBD1. From germline, CDR1 is SGHRS and CDR2 YFSETQ. The CDR3 contains 13 residues. The ends lost 5 bases at V and 5 bases at J; junction bases unmatched: 2. The CDR3 DNA reads as TGCGCCAGCAGTCGGACAGGGGACAATGAGCAGTTCTTC. This gives the protein CASSRTGDNEQFF.

This clone was observed a few times. The J gene is TRBJ1-4, the V gene TRBV7-9; TRBD1 agrees at 9 bases. CDR1 SEHNR and CDR2 FQNEAQ come from the germline V gene (reference sequence). Trimming cost V 4 bases and J 8 bases; bases outside gene matches: 5. The CDR3 has 14 amino acids. The CDR3 loop is CASSSGQGREKLFF. CDR3 DNA sequence: TGTGCCAGCAGCTCGGGACAGGGACGGGAAAAACTGTTTTTT.

In this sample, this clone turned up a few times. The V gene is TRBV27, the J gene TRBJ2-2, with 9 bases lining up with TRBD1. Germline values: CDR1 MNHEY, CDR2 SMNVEV (reference sequence). V shed 3 bases and J 4 bases; nucleotides not matched to a gene: 9. The CDR3 totals 17 residues. The CDR3 reads CASSLVGTGPLTGELFF. The CDR3 nucleotides read TGTGCCAGCAGTTTGGTCGGGACAGGGCCCCTCACCGGGGAGCTGTTTTTT.

The gene calls are TRBV7-2 and TRBJ2-7, with a possible D match to TRBD2 (5 bases). The germline gives CDR1 SGHTA, CDR2 FQGNSA. This CDR3 has 14 amino acids. Trimming took off 0 bases at V and 2 bases at J, with 8 bases between the two ends. The CDR3 DNA reads TGTGCCAGCAGCTTAGCGGGAGAGACCTACGAGCAGTACTTC. This encodes CASSLAGETYEQYF.

The rearrangement joins TRBV19 to TRBJ2-3; D is uncertain. The V gene's germline CDR1 is LNHDA and CDR2 SQIVND (reference sequence). The CDR3 totals 14 residues. Trimming took off 3 bases at V and 2 bases at J, with 9 bases between the two ends. CDR3 bases: TGTGCCAGTAGTATTTCAGAAAACACAGATACGCAGTATTTT. Translation gives CASSISENTDTQYF.

V gene TRBV29-1 combines with J gene TRBJ1-1, with 8 bases that match TRBD1. V was pared by 6 bases and J by 3 bases, with 6 bases of the junction left unmatched. Germline CDR1 and CDR2: SQVTM and ANQGSEA. This CDR3 is built from 13 residues. As DNA, the CDR3 is TGCAGCGTCACAGGGGGTAGGGACACTGAAGCTTTCTTT. Translation: CSVTGGRDTEAFF.

This sequence joins TRBV11-2 and TRBJ2-3, with D possibly being TRBD2 (6 bases). Germline V gives CDR1 SGHAT, CDR2 FQNNGV. The CDR3 runs to 15 residues. Trimming shortened V by 7 bases and J by 5 bases, and 19 bases separated the two germline ends. Written as DNA, the CDR3 is TGTGCCAGCAACGGAGGTGTGGGAGCGGGAGATACGCAGTATTTT. Translating gives CASNGGVGAGDTQYF.

This clone came up a few times. The chain recombines TRBV28 with TRBJ1-3; TRBD1 agrees at 7 bases. V dropped 4 bases and J dropped 4; count of bases not matched to a gene: 7. Germline lookup yields CDR1 MDHEN and CDR2 SYDVKM. The CDR3 length is 15 residues. Here the CDR3 DNA reads TGTGCCAGCAGTTATAAGGGGGCGCGGGGAAACACCATATATTTT. It encodes CASSYKGARGNTIYF.

The chain couples TRBV19 to TRBJ2-5, with 10 bases matching TRBD1. This CDR3 is built from 15 residues. Per germline, CDR1 LNHDA and CDR2 SQIVND (reference sequence). Unmatched junction bases numbered 6, after V lost 4 bases and J lost 4 bases. Here the CDR3 DNA reads TGTGCCAGTAGTAGCTTGGGACAGGGGTCAGAGACCCAGTACTTC. Its translation: CASSSLGQGSETQYF.

The V call is TRBV4-1, the J call TRBJ1-6; TRBD1 matches at 7 bases. CDR3 length: 15 amino acids. Per germline, CDR1 MGHRA and CDR2 YSYEKL. After removal of 2 bases from V and 6 bases from J, the junction contained 4 bases not matched to a gene. The CDR3 sequence is CASSQTGVGNSPLHF. DNA for the CDR3: TGCGCCAGCAGCCAAACAGGGGTTGGTAATTCACCCCTCCACTTT.

The genes are TRBV29-1 and TRBJ2-5; TRBD2 might be the D (6 bases). Trimming cost V 7 bases and J 2 bases, with 11 bases left between them. The CDR3 consists of 12 residues. Germline-derived CDR1 and CDR2 are SQVTM and ANQGSEA. The CDR3 nucleotides read TGCAGCGCCGGACTATTACAAGAGACCCAGTACTTC. Its protein product is CSAGLLQETQYF. The full variable domain, rest sourced from reference TRBV29-1 and TRBJ2-5, is SAVISQKPSRDICQRGTSLTIQCQVDSQVTMMFWYRQQPGQSLTLIATANQGSEATYESGFVIDKFPISRPNLTFSTLTVSNMSPEDSSIYLCSAGLLQETQYFGPGTRLLVL.

The J gene is TRBJ1-5, the V gene TRBV6-1; no definite D call. The CDR3 runs to 14 residues. Between the trimmed V and J ends, which lost 2 bases and 4 bases, there was a span of 9 bases. From germline, CDR1 is MNHNS and CDR2 SASEGT. For the CDR3, the DNA is TGTGCCAGCAGTGAACAGGTAGATAATCAGCCCCAGCATTTT. Translated, it gives CASSEQVDNQPQHF.